Described below is a single TCR beta chain sequence and its context. No antigen is known for it. The record originates from a study of shared clonotypes between healthy human individuals. Study-wide findings and caveats: Naive CD4 clonotypes were shared across several donors at 4.5% to 6%.

Libraries were prepared by immunoSEQ multiplex PCR; TCRdb keeps only in-frame clonotypes and omits some of them. Of some 2,500,000 clones listed, more than 85% are singletons. CD4+ cells yielded CD45RA+ naive and CD45RA-negative memory subsets. The CDR3 has 14 residues. After removal of 5 bases from V and 2 bases from J, the junction contained 3 bases not matched to a gene. Germline V CDR1 and CDR2: SGHTA, FQGTGA. The chain couples TRBV7-3 to TRBJ2-3, with TRBD2 matching over 8 bases. Sequencing input: naive CD4+ T cells from PBMCs. The sample's subset: CD45RA+ positively selected. This receptor was identified in a man younger than 30 in good health. Some clones in this sample may be carry-over from other donors' samples. CDR3 sequence (DNA): TGTGCCAGCAGCCAGGGACTAGTCACAGATACGCAGTATTTT. Its protein product is CASSQGLVTDTQYF.